This TCR beta chain is from a study of CD8+ T cells in alopecia areata. For the study at large: The study gave tofacitinib for 6 to 18 months, then 6 months off drug.

Described treatment: oral pan-JAK inhibitor, 5-10 mg twice daily. Study conclusions and caveats: Among the top 100, expanded CD8+ clones, as well as scalp clonality, were significantly decreased by tofacitinib.

Note on this clone: Its antigen is undetermined.

Following extraction, RNA underwent reverse transcription to cDNA, which served as the sequencing template. Sequencing used immunoSEQ multiplex PCR; TCRdb keeps in-frame clones, though not all of them. The sample includes around 200,000 clones, 64% of them seen just once. Germline V gene sequence: CDR1 SQVTM, CDR2 ANQGSEA. The CDR3 runs to 12 residues. V lost 4 bases to trimming and J lost 3 bases, with 9 bases between them. Material: CD4+ T cells sorted from blood, obtained at week 4, from a patient treated with tofacitinib. The V call is TRBV29-1, the J call TRBJ1-1; no definite D call. The clonotype comes from a human donor with alopecia areata. The chain's CDR3 is CSVGGLYTEAFF. CDR3 nucleotide sequence: TGCAGCGTTGGAGGGCTATACACTGAAGCTTTCTTT.